The sample holds a few counts of the clone carrying this T cell receptor (beta chain). The data were obtained in a study of metastatic and nonmetastatic thyroid tumors. All patients were untreated before thyroid surgery. The V gene's germline CDR1 is MNHNS and CDR2 SASEGT. The V gene end was trimmed by 6 bases and the J gene end by 7 bases; junction bases not matched to a gene: 8. The CDR3 is 15 amino acids. MiXCR reprocessed the PCR reads for TCRdb. Of almost 9,000 clones listed, 14% to 15% are singletons. The clonotype was recovered from a female donor with papillary thyroid cancer or a benign thyroid nodule (not recorded which). Some clones in this sample may be carry-over from other donors' samples. The chain joins TRBV6-1 to TRBJ2-7, with 14 bases lining up with TRBD2. Sequenced: blood. CDR3 sequence: CASSGGLAGGMEQYF. The CDR3 DNA is TGTGCCAGCAGCGGTGGACTAGCGGGAGGAATGGAGCAGTACTTC.